This T cell receptor (beta chain) was sequenced in a study of PD-1 blockade in classical Hodgkin lymphoma. Study at large: Patients were administered nivolumab (3 mg/kg intravenously) every 2 weeks.

Concerning this clone: Its antigen is still unknown.

V was cut by 0 bases and J by 10 bases, with 10 bases left in between. Germline assignment: CDR1 SGDLS and CDR2 YYNGEE. The CDR3 runs 12 residues. The protocol was immunoSEQ multiplex PCR, while the TCRdb copy is restricted to in-frame clones and leaves out a portion. The sample holds about 89,000 clones, about nine tenths seen once. Findings and limits, study-wide: Sources of repertoire differences remain undefined, possibly disease activity or prior therapy. TCR diversity at baseline was reported to be reduced in newly diagnosed patients relative to healthy donors.

Time point specified: cycle 4 day 1 (C4D1), after 6 weeks of nivolumab. Each patient's relapse followed autologous stem cell transplantation, and brentuximab vedotin exposure varied. The clonotype was recovered from a human donor with classical Hodgkin lymphoma. The material sequenced was peripheral blood mononuclear cells (PBMCs), taken before the fourth cycle of nivolumab. The rearrangement links TRBV9 to TRBJ1-1, with D perhaps TRBD1 (5 bases). CDR3 region: CASSVALGRAFF. CDR3 in DNA: TGTGCCAGCAGCGTAGCTTTGGGACGAGCTTTCTTT.